One T cell receptor beta chain is described in this entry. Its matching antigen is unknown. The repertoire was sequenced with immunoSEQ multiplex PCR; TCRdb's copy has only in-frame clones and lacks some. The sample yields some 130,000 clones, roughly 93% seen once. This sample is part of a study of T cell responses to AZD1222 COVID-19 vaccine. Whole-study context: Second-dose groups at about 4 or about 12 weeks were pooled.

In germline, CDR1 is MDHEN, CDR2 SYDVKM. The CDR3 totals 12 residues. V lost 4 bases and J lost 9, with 10 bases in between. Study observations and caveats: Donor demographics were predominantly white British with a female majority; clonal diversity may be underestimated.

The chain employs TRBV28 and TRBJ1-5, with D possibly being TRBD1 (5 bases). This TCR came from an adult in good health. The specimen comprised peripheral blood, sampled on day 0 of AZD1222 vaccination. In nucleotides, the CDR3 is TGTGCCAGCAGTTCGGGGGAAGGGCCCCAGCATTTT. Translated: CASSSGEGPQHF. Variable domain in full (rest from reference TRBV28 and TRBJ1-5): DVKVTQSSRYLVKRTGEKVFLECVQDMDHENMFWYRQDPGLGLRLIYFSYDVKMKEKGDIPEGYSVSREKKERFSLILESASTNQTSMYLCASSSGEGPQHFGDGTRLSIL.